The clone carrying this T cell receptor (beta chain) was seen many times. The antigen is not known. This CDR3 spans 15 amino acids. Per the germline V gene, CDR1 is SGHDN and CDR2 is FVKESK. The V end was cut by 0 bases, the J end by 2 bases, with 11 bases between. This sample is part of a study of T cells in Graves' hyperthyroidism and ophthalmopathy. The study, taken as a whole, reports: In the blood, most expanded thyroid clonotypes above 0.001 appeared as well.

Researchers amplified the TCR beta CDR3 regions from RNA transcripts. When the TCR CDR3 underwent first-round RT-PCR, the HTBI primer set was used. TCRdb re-derived calls from the multiplex PCR reads in MiXCR, one entry per CDR3 protein. Altogether nearly 250,000 distinct CDR3 sequences are present, about 16% being singletons, with the ten largest covering around 28%. Exclusions: uncontrolled infection, other autoimmune disease, pregnancy, lactation. Source material for PBMCs was around 10 ml fresh peripheral blood. Sequencing was done on a sample of blood. This receptor was obtained from a woman between 18 and 29 years old with Graves' ophthalmopathy. The chain combines TRBV14 with TRBJ2-7, with D maybe TRBD1 (6 bases). The CDR3 loop is CASSQEHRATYEQYF. For the CDR3, the DNA is TGTGCCAGCAGCCAAGAGCACAGGGCTACCTACGAGCAGTACTTC.